The 22 T cell receptor beta chains in this list originate from one sample, sequenced in a study of T-cell memory formation after mild COVID-19. TCRdb re-analysed the 5' RACE reads in MiXCR, keeping a single row per CDR3 protein. The repertoire includes 360,000 or so distinct CDR3 sequences, 25% to 30% of them detected once, and 13% sits in the top ten. The sequenced sample was PBMCs or a T cell subset sorted from them (not recorded which). These receptors originate from an adult woman who had mild COVID-19 (a few samples of this study predate the infection). Cell type and time point are not known.

V usage is TRBV2 and J usage is TRBJ2-3; D not certain. Trimming took off 1 base at V and 0 bases at J, with 8 bases between the two ends. Germline CDR1 and CDR2: SNHLY and FYNNEI. The CDR3 extends over 15 amino acids. CDR3 coding DNA: TGTGCCAGCAGTGAAGGGCAGATGAGCACAGATACGCAGTATTTT. Protein sequence: CASSEGQMSTDTQYF.

J is TRBJ2-1 and V is TRBV29-1; the D gene is possibly TRBD2 (6 bases). V lost 1 base to trimming and J lost 3 bases, with 13 bases between them. This CDR3 has 15 amino acids. Germline values: CDR1 SQVTM, CDR2 ANQGSEA. As DNA, the CDR3 is TGCAGCGTTGAAGGCCAGGGAGGCTTCTACAATGAGCAGTTCTTC. Translated: CSVEGQGGFYNEQFF.

The CDR3 nucleotides are TGTGCCAGCAGCTCGGTGCGCACAGATACGCAGTATTTT. Amino acids: CASSSVRTDTQYF. The genes are TRBV5-8 and TRBJ2-3; D is undetermined. Germline loops: CDR1 SGHTS, CDR2 YDEGEE. V dropped 3 bases and J dropped 1 base, with 6 bases sitting between them. The length of the CDR3 is 13 residues.

The CDR3 spells CASSRLADSYEQYF. The CDR3 DNA is TGTGCCAGCAGCCGACTAGCGGACTCCTACGAGCAGTACTTC. This rearrangement joins TRBV7-2 to TRBJ2-7; the match to TRBD2 covers 9 bases. This CDR3 region has 14 residues. Germline CDR1 SGHTA, CDR2 FQGNSA. V shed 5 bases and J 0 bases; nucleotides not matched to a gene: 2.

V and J are TRBV20-1 and TRBJ2-7; D gene uncertain. V shed 5 bases and J shed 3 bases, with 8 bases lying between them. The CDR3 has 11 residues. The germline gives CDR1 DFQATT, CDR2 SNEGSKA (reference sequence). The CDR3 sequence: CSALPLYEQYF. For the CDR3, the DNA is TGCAGTGCTCTCCCCCTCTACGAGCAGTACTTC.

This chain links TRBV12-3 or TRBV12-4 with TRBJ1-1; no firm D call. Between the trimmed V and J ends, which lost 1 base and 7 bases, there was a span of 10 bases. This CDR3 has 13 residues. CDR3 coding DNA: TGTGCCAGCAGTTTAGGTGGAGCGGATGAAGCTTTCTTT. This sequence encodes CASSLGGADEAFF.

This rearrangement joins TRBV7-9 to TRBJ2-1; the D call may be TRBD1 or TRBD2 (7 bases each). This CDR3 spans 15 amino acids. The germline V gene has CDR1 SEHNR and CDR2 FQNEAQ (reference sequence). Trimming removed 4 bases at V and 9 bases at J, with 19 bases between. Written as DNA, the CDR3 is TGTGCCAGCAGCTCCAGAGGGGGCGGGAGAGGTGAGCAGTTCTTC. Its translation is CASSSRGGGRGEQFF.

This clonotype turned up a few times. The V and J genes are TRBV30 and TRBJ2-3; D gene ambiguous. Per the germline V gene, CDR1 is GTSNPN and CDR2 is SVGIG (reference sequence). This CDR3 is 12 amino acids long. V shed 1 base and J shed 3 bases, with 5 bases lying between them. The CDR3 loop is CAWSAATDTQYF. The CDR3 DNA follows: TGTGCCTGGAGTGCGGCGACAGATACGCAGTATTTT. Full variable domain (rest looked up from reference TRBV30 and TRBJ2-3): SQTIHQWPATLVQPVGSPLSLECTVEGTSNPNLYWYRQAAGRGLQLLFYSVGIGQISSEVPQNLSASRPQDRQFILSSKKLLLSDSGFYLCAWSAATDTQYFGPGTRLTVL.

The CDR3 loop is CASSYPVPWTQYF. The CDR3 DNA follows: TGTGCCAGCAGTTACCCCGTTCCTTGGACCCAGTACTTC. The chain carries TRBV6-2 or TRBV6-3 and TRBJ2-5; D unresolved. The CDR3 loop spans 13 amino acids. Trimming left V 2 bases short and J 7 bases short, with 11 bases between. Germline V lookup: CDR1 MNHEY, CDR2 SVGEGT.

V gene TRBV24-1 combines with J gene TRBJ2-7; 9 bases are shared with TRBD1. CDR3 length equals 21 residues. The junction had 29 bases not matched to a gene; V was cut back by 9 bases and J by 3 bases. The V gene's germline CDR1 is KGHDR and CDR2 SFDVKD. CDR3 sequence reads: CATYLLIGTGKMRLKFYEQYF. CDR3 DNA: TGTGCCACCTACCTGCTCATCGGGACAGGGAAGATGAGGCTGAAGTTCTACGAGCAGTACTTC.

This chain joins TRBV30 and TRBJ2-1, with 7 bases matching TRBD2. J gave up 4 bases and V 0 bases, and 3 bases lay outside the gene matches. The germline gives CDR1 GTSNPN, CDR2 SVGIG (reference sequence). The CDR3 covers 14 residues. CDR3 sequence: CAWSVRAGYNEQFF. The CDR3 bases are TGTGCCTGGAGTGTAAGAGCGGGGTACAATGAGCAGTTCTTC.

V usage is TRBV30 and J usage is TRBJ2-7; TRBD2 might be the D (6 bases). Trimming shortened V by 2 bases and J by 5 bases, and 7 bases separated the two germline ends. The CDR3 loop spans 11 amino acids. Germline V gene lookup returns CDR1 GTSNPN and CDR2 SVGIG (reference sequence). The CDR3 DNA follows: TGTGCCTGGAGTCGCGGGGACGAGCAGTACTTC. Its protein product is CAWSRGDEQYF.

V gene TRBV4-3 combines with J gene TRBJ1-2; 9 bases fit TRBD1. The ends lost 3 bases at V and 3 bases at J; junction bases unmatched: 8. Germline V CDR1 and CDR2: LGHNA, YSLEER. The CDR3 is 16 residues long. CDR3 DNA: TGCGCCAGCAGCCACGAACCGACAGGGGGTGACTATGGCTACACCTTC. Its translation is CASSHEPTGGDYGYTF.

There are a few counts of this clonotype. The chain carries TRBV9 and TRBJ2-1, with D unclear. The germline V and J ends were trimmed by 0 bases and 0 bases, with 7 bases remaining between them. The CDR3 length is 15 residues. Germline V CDR1 and CDR2: SGDLS, YYNGEE. This chain's CDR3 is CASSVVPASYNEQFF. CDR3 DNA: TGTGCCAGCAGCGTAGTTCCGGCCTCCTACAATGAGCAGTTCTTC.

The V call is TRBV20-1, the J call TRBJ2-7; 9 nucleotides agree with TRBD1. Germline CDR1 DFQATT, CDR2 SNEGSKA (reference sequence). The CDR3 has 15 amino acids. After removal of 1 base from V and 2 bases from J, the junction contained 6 bases not matched to a gene. As DNA, the CDR3 is TGCAGTGCTAGAGTCCCGGACAGGGGAGCCTACGAGCAGTACTTC. This gives the protein CSARVPDRGAYEQYF.

This clonotype was counted only a few times. The chain recombines TRBV5-1 with TRBJ2-3, with D hard to call. In germline, CDR1 is SGHRS, CDR2 YFSETQ. CDR3 length: 14 amino acids. Between the trimmed V and J ends, which lost 4 bases and 5 bases, there was a span of 14 bases. In DNA form, the CDR3 reads TGCGCCAGCAGCCAGCGCCCAATGGGAGATACGCAGTATTTT. Translating it yields CASSQRPMGDTQYF.

The chain joins TRBV12-3 or TRBV12-4 to TRBJ2-7; D remains ambiguous. Trimming left V 1 base short and J 4 bases short, with 5 bases between. The CDR3 runs 12 residues. CDR3 in amino acids: CASSLGQYEQYF. CDR3 bases: TGTGCCAGCAGTTTAGGCCAGTACGAGCAGTACTTC.

The chain recombines TRBV7-6 with TRBJ2-5; D remains ambiguous. Germline V gene data show CDR1 as SGHVS and CDR2 as FNYEAQ. The CDR3 loop spans 14 amino acids. The ends were cut back, 5 bases at V and 12 bases at J, with 22 bases in the middle. Here the CDR3 reads CASSLQAAPLAKYF. The CDR3 DNA follows: TGTGCCAGCAGCCTTCAGGCAGCCCCATTGGCCAAGTACTTC.

The chain is built from TRBV5-1 and TRBJ2-1; tentatively, D is TRBD2 (5 bases). The CDR3 sequence is 15 residues long. Germline CDR1 SGHRS, CDR2 YFSETQ. V was shortened by 4 bases and J by 5 bases, with 16 bases between the two germline ends. CDR3 amino acids: CASSPRAGGHNEQFF. CDR3 sequence (DNA): TGCGCCAGCAGCCCGCGGGCGGGTGGCCACAATGAGCAGTTCTTC.

This clonotype was seen ten or more times. The J gene is TRBJ2-1, the V gene TRBV2, with TRBD2 matching over 7 bases. The CDR3 has 15 amino acids. The V and J ends lost 3 bases and 0 bases, in that order; junction bases with no gene match: 2. CDR1 and CDR2 (germline): SNHLY, FYNNEI. The CDR3 reads CASSDWGGSYNEQFF. The CDR3 DNA follows: TGTGCCAGCAGTGATTGGGGGGGCTCCTACAATGAGCAGTTCTTC.

This clonotype was detected only a few times. The CDR3 is CASSSGDGNQPQHF. The DNA for the CDR3 is TGTGCCAGCAGTTCAGGGGACGGCAATCAGCCCCAGCATTTT. The gene calls are TRBV12-3 or TRBV12-4 and TRBJ1-5; TRBD1 is a possible D gene (6 bases). Trimming cost V 4 bases and J 2 bases, with 9 bases left between them. CDR3 length equals 14 residues.

In its sample, this clonotype was seen a few times. V gene TRBV27 combines with J gene TRBJ2-3, with a weak D call TRBD2 (6 bases). The germline V gene encodes CDR1 MNHEY and CDR2 SMNVEV (reference sequence). V was cut by 8 bases and J by 3 bases, with 9 bases left in between. The CDR3 length is 12 residues. The CDR3, as DNA: TGTGCCAGCGCGGGGAGGACAGATACGCAGTATTTT. Translating it yields CASAGRTDTQYF.